This T cell receptor (beta chain) derives from a study of blood T cell repertoires in COVID-19. Whole-study context: Specimens from acute and convalescent COVID-19 originated in the United States, Italy and Spain.

This clone was seen a handful of times. In the authors' workflow: Reference gene primer amplification gave nucleated cell count estimates. Profiling relied on immunoSEQ multiplex PCR, and the TCRdb table lists in-frame clones only, not all of them. That table gives V, J and clone size, and the DNA gave D and trimming. Of 250,000 to 350,000 clones listed, around 86% are singletons. Germline V gene data show CDR1 as MNHNS and CDR2 as SASEGT. The CDR3 contains 17 residues. The V gene lost 1 base and the J gene lost 1 base, with 16 bases spanning the gap. The sequence came from a woman aged 18-30 years who had recovered from COVID-19. The chain uses TRBV6-1 and TRBJ1-1; TRBD1 is a possible D gene (5 bases). The sequenced sample was PBMCs or T cells enriched from blood (not recorded which). The CDR3 DNA is TGTGCCAGCAGTGAAGACCTCTGGGGCAGTGGGAACACTGAAGCTTTCTTT. It specifies CASSEDLWGSGNTEAFF.